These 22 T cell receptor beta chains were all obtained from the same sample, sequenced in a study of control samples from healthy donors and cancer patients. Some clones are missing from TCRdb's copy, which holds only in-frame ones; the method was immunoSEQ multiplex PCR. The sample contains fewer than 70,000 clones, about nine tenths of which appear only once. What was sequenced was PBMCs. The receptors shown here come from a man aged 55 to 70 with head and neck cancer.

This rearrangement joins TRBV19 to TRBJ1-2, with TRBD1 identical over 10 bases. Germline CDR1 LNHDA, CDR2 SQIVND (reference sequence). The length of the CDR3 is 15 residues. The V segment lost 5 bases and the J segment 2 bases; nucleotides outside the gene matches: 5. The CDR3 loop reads CASSSQGQGNYGYTF. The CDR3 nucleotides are TGTGCCAGTAGTTCCCAGGGACAGGGGAACTATGGCTACACCTTC.

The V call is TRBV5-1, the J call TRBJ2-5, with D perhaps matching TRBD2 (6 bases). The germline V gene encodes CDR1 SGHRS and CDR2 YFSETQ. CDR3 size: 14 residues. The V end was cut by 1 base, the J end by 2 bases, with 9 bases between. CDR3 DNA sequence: TGCGCCAGCAGCTTGCGCGGGGATCAAGAGACCCAGTACTTC. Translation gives CASSLRGDQETQYF.

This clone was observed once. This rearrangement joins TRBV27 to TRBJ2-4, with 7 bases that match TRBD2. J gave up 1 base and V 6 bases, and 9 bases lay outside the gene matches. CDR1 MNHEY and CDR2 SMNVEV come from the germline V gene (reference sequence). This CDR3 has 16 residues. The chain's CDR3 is CASRGGSGKAKNIQYF. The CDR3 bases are TGTGCCAGCAGGGGGGGAAGCGGGAAGGCCAAAAACATTCAGTACTTC.

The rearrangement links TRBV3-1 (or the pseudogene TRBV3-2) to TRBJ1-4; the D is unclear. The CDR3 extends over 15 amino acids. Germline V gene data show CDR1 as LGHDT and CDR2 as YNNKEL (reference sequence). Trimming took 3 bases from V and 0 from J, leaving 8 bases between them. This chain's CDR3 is CASSHDRTTNEKLFF. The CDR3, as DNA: TGTGCCAGCAGCCATGATCGGACAACTAATGAAAAACTGTTTTTT.

In DNA, the CDR3 is TGTGCCAGCACGAGGCAGGTGAATGAAAAACTGTTTTTT. Encoded protein: CASTRQVNEKLFF. The V and J genes are TRBV6-5 and TRBJ1-4; no clear D gene. Germline V CDR1 and CDR2: MNHEY, SVGAGI. The CDR3 is 13 residues long. V was shortened by 7 bases and J by 5 bases, with 11 bases between the two germline ends.

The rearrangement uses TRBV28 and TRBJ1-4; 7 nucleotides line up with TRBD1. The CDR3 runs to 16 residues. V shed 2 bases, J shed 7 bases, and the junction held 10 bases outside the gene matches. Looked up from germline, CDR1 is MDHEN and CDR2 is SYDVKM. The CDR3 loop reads CASSLPVQGKREKLFF. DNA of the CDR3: TGTGCCAGCAGTTTACCGGTACAGGGGAAGCGTGAAAAACTGTTTTTT.

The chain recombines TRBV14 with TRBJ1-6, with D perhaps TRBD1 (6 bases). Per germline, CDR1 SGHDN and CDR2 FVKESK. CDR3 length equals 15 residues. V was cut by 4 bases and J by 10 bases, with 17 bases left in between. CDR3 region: CASSPQWGGSSPLHF. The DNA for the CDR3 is TGTGCCAGCAGCCCCCAATGGGGGGGCTCCTCACCCCTCCACTTT.

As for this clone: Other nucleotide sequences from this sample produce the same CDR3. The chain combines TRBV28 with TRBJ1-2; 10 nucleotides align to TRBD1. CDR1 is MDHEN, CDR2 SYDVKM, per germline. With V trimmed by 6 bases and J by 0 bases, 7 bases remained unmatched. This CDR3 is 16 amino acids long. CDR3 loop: CASSPGQGGANYGYTF. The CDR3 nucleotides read TGTGCCAGCAGCCCCGGACAGGGGGGAGCTAACTATGGCTACACCTTC.

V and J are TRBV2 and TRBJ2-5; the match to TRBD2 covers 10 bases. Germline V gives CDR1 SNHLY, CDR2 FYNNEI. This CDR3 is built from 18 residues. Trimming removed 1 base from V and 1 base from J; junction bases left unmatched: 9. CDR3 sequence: CASSEETQLAGVQETQYF. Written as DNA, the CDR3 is TGTGCCAGCAGTGAAGAAACCCAGCTAGCGGGGGTCCAAGAGACCCAGTACTTC.

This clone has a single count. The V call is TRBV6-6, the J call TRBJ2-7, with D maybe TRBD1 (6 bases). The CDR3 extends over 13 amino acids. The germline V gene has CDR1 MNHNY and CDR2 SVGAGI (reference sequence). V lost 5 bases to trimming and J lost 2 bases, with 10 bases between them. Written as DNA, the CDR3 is TGTGCCAGCAGTACTACAGGGACCTACGAGCAGTACTTC. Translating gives CASSTTGTYEQYF.

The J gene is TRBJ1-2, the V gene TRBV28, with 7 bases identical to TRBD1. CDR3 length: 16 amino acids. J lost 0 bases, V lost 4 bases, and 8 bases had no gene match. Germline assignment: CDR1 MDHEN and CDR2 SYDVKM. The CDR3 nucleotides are TGTGCCAGCAGTTCCGGAGGGGGCTTCTCTAACTATGGCTACACCTTC. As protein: CASSSGGGFSNYGYTF.

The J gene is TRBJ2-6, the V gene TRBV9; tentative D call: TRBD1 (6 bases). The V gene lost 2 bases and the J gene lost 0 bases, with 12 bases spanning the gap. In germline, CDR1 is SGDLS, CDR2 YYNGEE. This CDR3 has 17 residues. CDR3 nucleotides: TGTGCCAGCAGCGTTCGGGACACCAACTCTGGGGCCAACGTCCTGACTTTC. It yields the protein CASSVRDTNSGANVLTF.

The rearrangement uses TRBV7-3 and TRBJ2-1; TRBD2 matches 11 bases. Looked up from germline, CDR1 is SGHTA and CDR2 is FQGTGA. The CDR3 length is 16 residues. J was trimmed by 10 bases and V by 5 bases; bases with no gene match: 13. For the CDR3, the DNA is TGTGCCAGCAGCCTACGACTAGCGGGAATAGCAGAGGAGCAGTTCTTC. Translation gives CASSLRLAGIAEEQFF.

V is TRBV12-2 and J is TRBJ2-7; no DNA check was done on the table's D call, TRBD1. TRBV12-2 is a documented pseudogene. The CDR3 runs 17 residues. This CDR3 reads CASRSPLDRERKGKQYF. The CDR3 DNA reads TGTGCAAGTCGCTCTCCTTTAGACAGGGAAAGAAAGGGAAAGCAGTACTTC.

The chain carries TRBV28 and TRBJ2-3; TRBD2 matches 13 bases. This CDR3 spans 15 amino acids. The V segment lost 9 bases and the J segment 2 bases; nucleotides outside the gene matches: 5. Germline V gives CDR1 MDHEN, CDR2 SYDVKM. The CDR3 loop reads CASGTSGTDTDTQYF. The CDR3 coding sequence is TGTGCCAGTGGGACTAGCGGGACCGACACAGATACGCAGTATTTT.

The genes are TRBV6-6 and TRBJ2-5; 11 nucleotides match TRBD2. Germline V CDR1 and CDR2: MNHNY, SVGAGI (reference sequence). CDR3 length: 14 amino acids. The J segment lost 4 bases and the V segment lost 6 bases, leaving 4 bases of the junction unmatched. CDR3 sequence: CASRPGLAGETQYF. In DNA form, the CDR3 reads TGTGCCAGCAGACCCGGACTAGCGGGAGAGACCCAGTACTTC.

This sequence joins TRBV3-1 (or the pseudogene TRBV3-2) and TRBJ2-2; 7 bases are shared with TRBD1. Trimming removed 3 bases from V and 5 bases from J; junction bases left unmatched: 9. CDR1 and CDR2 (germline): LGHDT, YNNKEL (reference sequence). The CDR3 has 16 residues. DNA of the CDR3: TGTGCCAGCAGCCACTCGTGGGGCAGGGGGACCGGGGAGCTGTTTTTT. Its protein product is CASSHSWGRGTGELFF.

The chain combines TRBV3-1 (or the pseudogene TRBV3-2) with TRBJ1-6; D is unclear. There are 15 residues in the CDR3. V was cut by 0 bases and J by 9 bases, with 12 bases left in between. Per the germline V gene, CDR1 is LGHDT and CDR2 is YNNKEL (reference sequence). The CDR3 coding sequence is TGTGCCAGCAGCCAAGAAGGAGGCCGGGCTTCACCCCTCCACTTT. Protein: CASSQEGGRASPLHF.

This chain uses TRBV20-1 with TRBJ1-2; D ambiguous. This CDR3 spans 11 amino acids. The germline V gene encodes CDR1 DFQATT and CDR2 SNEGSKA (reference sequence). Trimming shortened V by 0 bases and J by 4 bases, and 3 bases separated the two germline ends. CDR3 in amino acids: CSARDGYGYTF. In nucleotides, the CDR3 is TGCAGTGCTAGAGACGGCTATGGCTACACCTTC.

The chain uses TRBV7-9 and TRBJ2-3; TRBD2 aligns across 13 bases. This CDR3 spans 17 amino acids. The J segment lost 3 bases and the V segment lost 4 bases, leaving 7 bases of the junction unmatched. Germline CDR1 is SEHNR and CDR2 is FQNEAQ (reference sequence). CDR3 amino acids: CASSSRRTSGSTDTQYF. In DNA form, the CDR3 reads TGTGCCAGCAGCTCACGCCGGACTAGCGGGAGTACAGATACGCAGTATTTT.

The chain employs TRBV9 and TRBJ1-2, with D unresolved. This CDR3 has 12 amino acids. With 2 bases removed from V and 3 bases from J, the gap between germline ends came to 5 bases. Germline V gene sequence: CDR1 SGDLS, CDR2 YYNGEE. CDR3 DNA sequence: TGTGCCAGCAGCGTCCGGGACTATGGCTACACCTTC. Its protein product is CASSVRDYGYTF.

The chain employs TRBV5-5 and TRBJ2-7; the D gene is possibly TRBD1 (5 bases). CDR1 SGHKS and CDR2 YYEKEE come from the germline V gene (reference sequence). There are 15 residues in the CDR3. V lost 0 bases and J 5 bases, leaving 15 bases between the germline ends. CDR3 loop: CASSLVARARDEQYF. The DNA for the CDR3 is TGTGCCAGCAGCTTGGTGGCCAGGGCACGCGACGAGCAGTACTTC.